This TCR beta chain was documented in a study of shared clonotypes between healthy human individuals. Only in-frame clones appear in the TCRdb table, and some are missing; sequencing was by immunoSEQ multiplex PCR. Found here are 650,000 to 800,000 clones, over 55% of them singletons; the top ten hold approximately 2%. This clone was detected only a few times. Per the germline V gene, CDR1 is SGHRS and CDR2 is YFSETQ. The CDR3 totals 15 residues. V was pared by 5 bases and J by 2 bases, with 6 bases of the junction left unmatched. This chain links TRBV5-1 with TRBJ2-1, with 8 positions matching TRBD1. The TCR comes from a woman aged 30 to 39 in good health. Sequenced: memory CD4+ T cells sorted from blood. Sample subset: CD45RA-negative fraction. The CDR3 loop is CASRPQGATYNEQFF. In DNA form, the CDR3 reads TGCGCCAGCAGGCCCCAGGGGGCGACCTACAATGAGCAGTTCTTC.